This is a list of T cell receptor beta chains from one sample in a study of CD8 T cells in ankylosing spondylitis. From the 5' RACE reads, TCRdb called clonotypes with MiXCR, one entry per CDR3 protein. The profile covers fewer than 750,000 distinct CDR3 sequences, with 15% to 20% appearing a single time and 19% taken by the ten largest. The sample comprised blood, either unsorted or a sorted T cell fraction (not recorded which). The receptors shown here come from a male donor with ankylosing spondylitis. Each CDR3 is given with its conserved first and last residue. Each record gives: J gene, D gene, V gene, clone size, CDR3 protein, CDR3 DNA. The D gene is left open where the match is weak. For some rows the clone size is stated as once, few or many, or as a class when expanded; others skip it.

j_gene: TRBJ1-1
d_gene: -
v_gene: TRBV3-1
abundance: -
CDR3aa: CASSYVGGPVDTEAFF
CDR3nt: TGTGCCAGCAGCTACGTGGGGGGGCCGGTGGACACTGAAGCTTTCTTT

j_gene: TRBJ2-1
d_gene: TRBD1
v_gene: TRBV20-1
abundance: few
CDR3aa: CSARPGQSYNEQFF
CDR3nt: TGCAGTGCTCGACCGGGACAGAGCTACAATGAGCAGTTCTTC

j_gene: TRBJ2-7
d_gene: -
v_gene: TRBV4-3
abundance: many
CDR3aa: CASSPAPLYEQYF
CDR3nt: TGCGCCAGCAGCCCCGCCCCTCTCTACGAGCAGTACTTC

j_gene: TRBJ2-7
d_gene: -
v_gene: TRBV2
abundance: few
CDR3aa: CASTTSGSEQYF
CDR3nt: TGTGCCAGCACTACGTCAGGGTCCGAGCAGTACTTC

j_gene: TRBJ2-7
d_gene: TRBD2
v_gene: TRBV12-3/TRBV12-4
abundance: few
CDR3aa: CASSPTSVFSYEQYF
CDR3nt: TGTGCCAGCAGCCCGACTAGCGTCTTCTCCTACGAGCAGTACTTC

j_gene: TRBJ2-3
d_gene: -
v_gene: TRBV2
abundance: -
CDR3aa: CASSEVAGRSTDTQYF
CDR3nt: TGTGCCAGCAGTGAAGTTGCAGGGCGAAGCACAGATACGCAGTATTTT

j_gene: TRBJ2-7
d_gene: -
v_gene: TRBV6-1
abundance: -
CDR3aa: CASSPRLSERQYF
CDR3nt: TGTGCCAGCAGCCCCCGGCTTTCGGAACGGCAGTACTTC

j_gene: TRBJ1-2
d_gene: TRBD1
v_gene: TRBV29-1
abundance: many
CDR3aa: CSVEAGTGGSGYTF
CDR3nt: TGCAGCGTTGAAGCCGGGACAGGGGGCTCTGGCTACACCTTC

j_gene: TRBJ2-1
d_gene: TRBD2
v_gene: TRBV5-1
abundance: -
CDR3aa: CASRGGLGLYNEQFF
CDR3nt: TGCGCCAGCAGGGGGGGACTAGGACTTTACAATGAGCAGTTCTTC

j_gene: TRBJ1-2
d_gene: -
v_gene: TRBV9
abundance: -
CDR3aa: CASSEEEVDGYTF
CDR3nt: TGTGCCAGCAGCGAGGAGGAGGTAGATGGCTACACCTTC

j_gene: TRBJ2-2
d_gene: TRBD2
v_gene: TRBV5-1
abundance: once
CDR3aa: CASSLGTSMAGELFF
CDR3nt: TGCGCCAGCAGCTTGGGGACTAGCATGGCCGGGGAGCTGTTTTTT

j_gene: TRBJ2-3
d_gene: -
v_gene: TRBV4-1
abundance: -
CDR3aa: CASSQDQGDTQYF
CDR3nt: TGCGCCAGCAGCCAAGATCAGGGAGATACGCAGTATTTT

j_gene: TRBJ2-2
d_gene: TRBD2
v_gene: TRBV28
abundance: -
CDR3aa: CASSLPTSGVRELFF
CDR3nt: TGTGCCAGCAGTTTACCGACTAGCGGTGTCAGGGAGCTGTTTTTT

j_gene: TRBJ1-5
d_gene: -
v_gene: TRBV5-5
abundance: few
CDR3aa: CASSPAGTGNQPQHF
CDR3nt: TGTGCCAGCAGCCCCGCGGGGACGGGCAATCAGCCCCAGCATTTT

j_gene: TRBJ1-1
d_gene: -
v_gene: TRBV18
abundance: few
CDR3aa: CASSPSRVDNTEAFF
CDR3nt: TGTGCCAGCTCACCGAGTAGGGTCGACAACACTGAAGCTTTCTTT

j_gene: TRBJ1-5
d_gene: -
v_gene: TRBV4-2
abundance: few
CDR3aa: CASSQVTTDNQPQHF
CDR3nt: TGTGCCAGCAGCCAAGTTACGACAGATAATCAGCCCCAGCATTTT

j_gene: TRBJ2-5
d_gene: TRBD2
v_gene: TRBV7-9
abundance: -
CDR3aa: CASSPGGLADLKTAQYF
CDR3nt: TGTGCCAGCAGCCCCGGGGGACTAGCGGACCTAAAGACGGCCCAGTACTTC

j_gene: TRBJ2-3
d_gene: -
v_gene: TRBV2
abundance: few
CDR3aa: CASLTASTDTQYF
CDR3nt: TGTGCCAGCCTGACAGCTAGCACAGATACGCAGTATTTT

j_gene: TRBJ2-1
d_gene: -
v_gene: TRBV6-2/TRBV6-3
abundance: -
CDR3aa: CASGAEGAYNEQFF
CDR3nt: TGTGCCAGCGGGGCGGAGGGGGCCTACAATGAGCAGTTCTTC

j_gene: TRBJ2-7
d_gene: TRBD1
v_gene: TRBV27
abundance: few
CDR3aa: CASALRDSPYYEQYF
CDR3nt: TGTGCCAGCGCTCTTAGGGACAGCCCCTACTACGAGCAGTACTTC

j_gene: TRBJ1-2
d_gene: -
v_gene: TRBV5-1
abundance: few
CDR3aa: CASSALPAGRGFYTF
CDR3nt: TGCGCCAGCAGCGCCCTCCCGGCTGGTAGGGGTTTCTACACCTTC

j_gene: TRBJ2-6
d_gene: -
v_gene: TRBV20-1
abundance: many
CDR3aa: CSAGETSGANVLTF
CDR3nt: TGCAGTGCTGGAGAAACCTCTGGGGCCAACGTCCTGACTTTC

j_gene: TRBJ1-1
d_gene: TRBD1
v_gene: TRBV30
abundance: -
CDR3aa: CAWSTRTGMNTEAFF
CDR3nt: TGTGCCTGGAGTACCCGGACAGGAATGAACACTGAAGCTTTCTTT

j_gene: TRBJ2-3
d_gene: -
v_gene: TRBV12-3/TRBV12-4
abundance: -
CDR3aa: CASSPAGEAQYF
CDR3nt: TGTGCCAGCAGCCCGGCAGGGGAGGCGCAGTATTTT

j_gene: TRBJ2-7
d_gene: TRBD1
v_gene: TRBV29-1
abundance: -
CDR3aa: CSVAGTGMAYEQYF
CDR3nt: TGCAGCGTTGCGGGGACAGGGATGGCCTACGAGCAGTACTTC

j_gene: TRBJ1-1
d_gene: TRBD1
v_gene: TRBV6-1
abundance: -
CDR3aa: CASRGQGASGTEAFF
CDR3nt: TGTGCCAGCAGGGGACAGGGGGCTTCGGGGACTGAAGCTTTCTTT

j_gene: TRBJ1-5
d_gene: TRBD1
v_gene: TRBV12-3/TRBV12-4
abundance: few
CDR3aa: CASSQPGTGMIF
CDR3nt: TGTGCCAGCAGCCAGCCAGGGACAGGGATGATTTTT

j_gene: TRBJ2-7
d_gene: -
v_gene: TRBV10-3
abundance: few
CDR3aa: CASVRELGYEQYF
CDR3nt: TGTGCCAGCGTGAGGGAGTTGGGCTACGAGCAGTACTTC

j_gene: TRBJ1-1
d_gene: -
v_gene: TRBV5-1
abundance: -
CDR3aa: CASSVGDLNTEAFF
CDR3nt: TGCGCCAGCAGCGTAGGAGATCTTAACACTGAAGCTTTCTTT

j_gene: TRBJ2-7
d_gene: -
v_gene: TRBV3-1
abundance: few
CDR3aa: CASGWAGRQDYEQYF
CDR3nt: TGTGCCAGCGGTTGGGCGGGCCGCCAGGACTACGAGCAGTACTTC

j_gene: TRBJ2-2
d_gene: -
v_gene: TRBV12-3/TRBV12-4
abundance: many
CDR3aa: CASSSLAGTWKDGELFF
CDR3nt: TGTGCCAGCAGTTCCCTTGCTGGGACCTGGAAGGATGGGGAGCTGTTTTTT

j_gene: TRBJ2-3
d_gene: -
v_gene: TRBV5-1
abundance: few
CDR3aa: CASSFANRGTDTQYF
CDR3nt: TGCGCCAGCAGCTTCGCTAACCGAGGAACAGATACGCAGTATTTT

j_gene: TRBJ2-1
d_gene: TRBD1
v_gene: TRBV4-1
abundance: few
CDR3aa: CASSQDAGGAWDNEQFF
CDR3nt: TGCGCCAGCAGCCAAGATGCAGGGGGCGCCTGGGACAATGAGCAGTTCTTC

j_gene: TRBJ2-7
d_gene: -
v_gene: TRBV20-1
abundance: -
CDR3aa: CSAPTRHSYEQYF
CDR3nt: TGCAGTGCTCCCACTAGACACTCCTACGAGCAGTACTTC

j_gene: TRBJ1-1
d_gene: -
v_gene: TRBV5-1
abundance: -
CDR3aa: CASSLVTENTEAFF
CDR3nt: TGCGCCAGCAGCTTGGTGACAGAGAACACTGAAGCTTTCTTT

j_gene: TRBJ2-7
d_gene: -
v_gene: TRBV6-1
abundance: few
CDR3aa: CASSDRVREQYF
CDR3nt: TGTGCCAGCAGTGACAGGGTTCGCGAGCAGTACTTC

j_gene: TRBJ1-3
d_gene: TRBD1
v_gene: TRBV5-1
abundance: few
CDR3aa: CASSVAHRGLAGNTIYF
CDR3nt: TGCGCCAGCAGCGTTGCCCACAGGGGACTGGCTGGAAACACCATATATTTT

j_gene: TRBJ2-1
d_gene: -
v_gene: TRBV12-3/TRBV12-4
abundance: many
CDR3aa: CASSLLQANEQFF
CDR3nt: TGTGCCAGCAGTTTGTTACAGGCCAATGAGCAGTTCTTC

j_gene: TRBJ2-1
d_gene: TRBD2
v_gene: TRBV28
abundance: few
CDR3aa: CASSSPGTSHNEQFF
CDR3nt: TGTGCCAGCAGTTCCCCCGGGACTAGTCACAATGAGCAGTTCTTC

j_gene: TRBJ2-1
d_gene: TRBD1
v_gene: TRBV7-3
abundance: -
CDR3aa: CASSLTPGQGKQFF
CDR3nt: TGTGCCAGCAGCTTAACACCAGGACAGGGCAAGCAGTTCTTC

j_gene: TRBJ2-7
d_gene: TRBD1
v_gene: TRBV5-1
abundance: -
CDR3aa: CASTQTGDSYEQYF
CDR3nt: TGCGCCAGCACCCAGACAGGGGACTCCTACGAGCAGTACTTC

j_gene: TRBJ2-1
d_gene: -
v_gene: TRBV11-2
abundance: few
CDR3aa: CASSLEVGGTYNEQFF
CDR3nt: TGTGCCAGCAGCTTAGAAGTGGGGGGTACCTACAATGAGCAGTTCTTC

j_gene: TRBJ1-1
d_gene: TRBD1
v_gene: TRBV27
abundance: -
CDR3aa: CASSLLTGRTEAFF
CDR3nt: TGTGCCAGCAGTTTGTTGACAGGGAGGACTGAAGCTTTCTTT

j_gene: TRBJ2-2
d_gene: TRBD1
v_gene: TRBV18
abundance: -
CDR3aa: CASSPTGTVSWELFF
CDR3nt: TGTGCCAGCTCACCAACCGGGACAGTAAGCTGGGAGCTGTTTTTT

j_gene: TRBJ2-5
d_gene: TRBD2
v_gene: TRBV4-1
abundance: -
CDR3aa: CASSQAGTSRETQYF
CDR3nt: TGCGCCAGCAGCCAAGCCGGGACTAGCCGGGAGACCCAGTACTTC

j_gene: TRBJ2-3
d_gene: -
v_gene: TRBV20-1
abundance: few
CDR3aa: CSATGADTQYF
CDR3nt: TGCAGTGCAACGGGGGCAGATACGCAGTATTTT

j_gene: TRBJ2-4
d_gene: -
v_gene: TRBV20-1
abundance: -
CDR3aa: CSASGAPGAKNIQYF
CDR3nt: TGCAGTGCCTCAGGGGCGCCCGGTGCCAAAAACATTCAGTACTTC

j_gene: TRBJ2-7
d_gene: TRBD1
v_gene: TRBV6-1
abundance: -
CDR3aa: CASRPDRGRKLYEQYF
CDR3nt: TGTGCCAGCAGGCCTGACAGGGGACGTAAACTCTACGAGCAGTACTTC

j_gene: TRBJ2-2
d_gene: -
v_gene: TRBV2
abundance: -
CDR3aa: CATSVTGELFF
CDR3nt: TGTGCCACCTCGGTAACCGGGGAGCTGTTTTTT